Listed here are 26 T cell receptor beta chains from one sample, sequenced in a study of CD8+CD57+ T cells in acquired aplastic anemia. Previously, flow cytometry had revealed CD8+CD57+ cell expansion in the patients chosen for sequencing. The template used for profiling TCR beta VDJ and CDR3 was genomic DNA. TCRdb re-derived calls from the reads in MiXCR, one entry per CDR3 protein. The profile shows about 160,000 distinct CDR3 sequences, roughly 50% of them singletons. Sequenced: sorted CD4+, CD8+, or CD8+CD57+ T cells (not recorded which) from PBMCs. The receptors stem from a human donor with aplastic anemia.

There are many counts of this clonotype. The chain recombines TRBV20-1 with TRBJ2-7, with D tentatively TRBD1 (5 bases). This CDR3 is built from 16 residues. Germline assignment: CDR1 DFQATT and CDR2 SNEGSKA (reference sequence). Trimming removed 6 bases at V and 2 bases at J, with 23 bases between. The CDR3: CSADRASREEPYEQYF. The CDR3 DNA reads TGCAGTGCCGACAGAGCGAGCAGGGAAGAGCCCTACGAGCAGTACTTC.

This clonotype has a count of ten or more. The chain employs TRBV10-3 and TRBJ2-7; possible D gene TRBD1, 5 bases. The CDR3 has 13 amino acids. Germline V gene data show CDR1 as ENHRY and CDR2 as SYGVKD. V was cut by 3 bases and J by 5 bases, with 11 bases left in between. This CDR3 is CAISEQQADEQYF. CDR3 coding DNA: TGTGCCATCAGTGAACAACAGGCGGACGAGCAGTACTTC.

Notes on this clonotype: This may come from a read error, since a much larger clone is one base off. The V call is TRBV6-1, the J call TRBJ2-1, with TRBD2 identical over 9 bases. The CDR3 has 14 residues. V shed 11 bases and J 7 bases; nucleotides not matched to a gene: 12. Germline loops: CDR1 MNHNS, CDR2 SASEGT. In DNA, the CDR3 is TGTGCCGGCCGAATAGCGGGAGAGTCAAATGAGCAGTTCTTC. Amino acid sequence: CAGRIAGESNEQFF.

The V call is TRBV10-3, the J call TRBJ1-1, with a weak D call TRBD1 (5 bases). V was shortened by 4 bases and J by 4 bases, with 13 bases between the two germline ends. Germline V gene lookup returns CDR1 ENHRY and CDR2 SYGVKD. CDR3 length equals 14 residues. CDR3 amino acids: CAISGAGIFTEAFF. The CDR3 DNA follows: TGTGCCATCAGTGGGGCAGGGATATTCACTGAAGCTTTCTTT.

This clonotype turned up a few times. The chain joins TRBV20-1 to TRBJ1-6, with D maybe TRBD1 (6 bases). Germline-derived CDR1 and CDR2 are DFQATT and SNEGSKA (reference sequence). Between the trimmed V and J ends, which lost 2 bases and 5 bases, there was a span of 13 bases. The CDR3 has 15 amino acids. Written as DNA, the CDR3 is TGCAGTGCTAGATCAGGGGCGGGTAATAATTCACCCCTCCACTTT. This gives the protein CSARSGAGNNSPLHF.

This clonotype has more than one count but fewer than ten. The V and J genes are TRBV25-1 and TRBJ2-3; D not resolved. Trimming left V 4 bases short and J 0 bases short, with 5 bases between. From germline, CDR1 is MGHDK and CDR2 SYGVNS. The CDR3 loop spans 13 amino acids. CDR3 DNA sequence: TGTGCCAGCAGTGGTTTAAGCACAGATACGCAGTATTTT. As protein: CASSGLSTDTQYF.

V gene TRBV19 combines with J gene TRBJ1-2; a possible D gene is TRBD1 (5 bases). The V end lost 1 base, the J end lost 4 bases, and 7 bases lay between the germline ends. This CDR3 has 13 residues. The germline V gene has CDR1 LNHDA and CDR2 SQIVND (reference sequence). The CDR3 reads CASSIVGTYGYTF. CDR3 coding DNA: TGTGCCAGTAGTATAGTTGGGACCTATGGCTACACCTTC.

The table lists this clonotype with a few counts. This chain uses TRBV19 with TRBJ2-5, with no clear D. This CDR3 comprises 13 residues. From germline, CDR1 is LNHDA and CDR2 SQIVND (reference sequence). V gave up 1 base and J gave up 4 bases, with 7 bases separating them. The CDR3 sequence is CASSIGAAETQYF. For the CDR3, the DNA is TGTGCCAGTAGTATAGGTGCGGCAGAGACCCAGTACTTC.

This rearrangement joins TRBV5-1 to TRBJ1-6; D ambiguous. Germline values: CDR1 SGHRS, CDR2 YFSETQ. V dropped 1 base and J dropped 7 bases, with 12 bases sitting between them. The CDR3 totals 15 residues. CDR3 region: CASSLTAPENSPLHF. In DNA, the CDR3 is TGCGCCAGCAGCTTGACCGCCCCTGAGAATTCACCCCTCCACTTT.

At least ten counts were recorded for this clonotype. The chain recombines TRBV19 with TRBJ1-3; tentatively, D is TRBD1 (5 bases). The CDR3 consists of 13 residues. Per germline, CDR1 LNHDA and CDR2 SQIVND (reference sequence). Deletions cut 4 bases from V and 4 bases from J, with 8 bases between. In DNA, the CDR3 is TGTGCCAGTAGTAATAGGGGAGGAAACACCATATATTTT. This gives the protein CASSNRGGNTIYF.

V usage is TRBV10-3 and J usage is TRBJ2-7, with D possibly TRBD1 on 5 matching bases. Trimming stripped 4 bases from V and 3 bases from J, with 13 bases between. CDR3 length: 14 amino acids. Germline assignment: CDR1 ENHRY and CDR2 SYGVKD. CDR3 nucleotides: TGTGCCATCAGTGCCGTGCAGGGCAGCTACGAGCAGTACTTC. Translating gives CAISAVQGSYEQYF.

This clonotype was counted between two and nine times. The V and J genes are TRBV24-1 and TRBJ1-2, with TRBD1 matching over 9 bases. The CDR3 is 16 amino acids. Looked up from germline, CDR1 is KGHDR and CDR2 is SFDVKD. J gave up 4 bases and V 3 bases, and 8 bases lay outside the gene matches. This CDR3 reads CATSDHRGRESYGYTF. Here the CDR3 DNA reads TGTGCCACCAGTGATCACAGGGGGCGCGAGTCCTATGGCTACACCTTC.

This clonotype was recorded a few times. This chain links TRBV15 with TRBJ1-3, with D unresolved. The CDR3 loop spans 14 amino acids. Per the germline V gene, CDR1 is LNHNV and CDR2 is YYDKDF (reference sequence). The V and J ends lost 4 bases and 0 bases respectively, with 7 bases between them. The CDR3 nucleotides read TGTGCCACCAGCAATGTGGGCTCTGGAAACACCATATATTTT. This translates into CATSNVGSGNTIYF.

The chain recombines TRBV20-1 with TRBJ2-7, with 7 nucleotides matching TRBD1. Trimming took 0 bases from V and 3 from J; bases not matched to a gene: 8. Germline V gene data show CDR1 as DFQATT and CDR2 as SNEGSKA (reference sequence). There are 15 residues in the CDR3. The DNA of the CDR3 is TGCAGTGCTAGAGACTACAGGGGTCGCGACTACGAGCAGTACTTC. The encoded protein is CSARDYRGRDYEQYF.

This chain uses TRBV30 with TRBJ2-3; no reliable D call. Germline assignment: CDR1 GTSNPN and CDR2 SVGIG (reference sequence). V gave up 2 bases and J gave up 6 bases, with 12 bases separating them. The CDR3 covers 13 residues. The CDR3 DNA follows: TGTGCCTGGAGTCTCGGCAAGAGTGATACGCAGTATTTT. Protein product: CAWSLGKSDTQYF.

This clonotype was found many times. The chain is built from TRBV11-3 and TRBJ2-5; D call uncertain. This CDR3 region has 15 residues. The V gene's germline CDR1 is SGHNT and CDR2 YENEEA. Trimming removed 5 bases from V and 1 base from J, with 14 bases in between. The CDR3 bases are TGTGCCAGCAGCCCCGCAATCGGACGCCAAGAGACCCAGTACTTC. It yields the protein CASSPAIGRQETQYF.

Many counts were recorded for this clonotype. CDR3 protein: CASSFKAGYEQYF. Written as DNA, the CDR3 is TGCGCCAGCAGCTTCAAAGCGGGCTACGAGCAGTACTTC. The rearrangement links TRBV5-1 to TRBJ2-7; TRBD2 is a possible D gene (6 bases). Germline CDR1 is SGHRS and CDR2 is YFSETQ. This CDR3 is 13 amino acids long. V gave up 2 bases and J gave up 3 bases, with 9 bases separating them.

At least ten counts were recorded for this clonotype. The V gene is TRBV10-3, the J gene TRBJ2-7, with D possibly matching TRBD2 (5 bases). The germline gives CDR1 ENHRY, CDR2 SYGVKD. V was clipped by 7 bases and J by 2 bases, with 15 bases between them. The CDR3 consists of 14 residues. The CDR3 region has the DNA TGTGCCATCACCACGGCCCCGGAGGCCTACGAGCAGTACTTC. As protein: CAITTAPEAYEQYF.

This clonotype was observed many times. The rearrangement links TRBV14 to TRBJ2-7; D gene ambiguous. Trimming stripped 0 bases from V and 2 bases from J, with 5 bases between. The CDR3 length is 13 residues. Per germline, CDR1 SGHDN and CDR2 FVKESK. The CDR3 DNA sequence: TGTGCCAGCAGCCAAGAGGTTCCCTACGAGCAGTACTTC. Translation: CASSQEVPYEQYF.

CDR3 sequence reads: CASSHEGTGREKLFF. CDR3 in DNA: TGTGCCAGCAGTCATGAGGGGACAGGGAGGGAAAAACTGTTTTTT. This sequence joins TRBV27 and TRBJ1-4; TRBD1 matches at 9 bases. Germline lookup yields CDR1 MNHEY and CDR2 SMNVEV (reference sequence). The V segment lost 5 bases and the J segment 8 bases; nucleotides outside the gene matches: 9. CDR3 length: 15 amino acids. The complete variable domain, with remaining parts taken from reference TRBV27 and TRBJ1-4, reads EAQVTQNPRYLITVTGKKLTVTCSQNMNHEYMSWYRQDPGLGLRQIYYSMNVEVTDKGDVPEGYKVSRKEKRNFPLILESPSPNQTSLYFCASSHEGTGREKLFFGSGTQLSVL.

V is TRBV4-1 and J is TRBJ2-5, with 8 bases identical to TRBD2. Germline V CDR1 and CDR2: MGHRA, YSYEKL. There are 15 residues in the CDR3. Trimming removed 7 bases from V and 3 bases from J; junction bases left unmatched: 10. The CDR3 DNA reads as TGCGCCAGCACCCCCAGGTCAGCGGGGGAAGAGACCCAGTACTTC. Translated: CASTPRSAGEETQYF.

V and J are TRBV19 and TRBJ2-1; D unclear. CDR3 length: 15 residues. V lost 4 bases, J lost 10 bases, and 20 bases lay in between. Germline CDR1 and CDR2: LNHDA and SQIVND (reference sequence). The CDR3 sequence is CASSTTHAAPAEQFF. CDR3 coding DNA: TGTGCCAGTAGTACCACCCACGCGGCCCCCGCGGAGCAGTTCTTC.

The CDR3 loop reads CASEGGNAGTEAFF. The DNA for the CDR3 is TGTGCCAGCGAAGGGGGTAATGCGGGGACTGAAGCTTTCTTT. The gene calls are TRBV6-1 and TRBJ1-1; maybe TRBD1 (6 bases). The CDR3 totals 14 residues. Trimming removed 8 bases from V and 5 bases from J, with 18 bases in between. CDR1 and CDR2 (germline): MNHNS, SASEGT.

The chain has TRBV19 and TRBJ2-7; 9 nucleotides align to TRBD1. The germline CDR1 and CDR2 sequences are LNHDA and SQIVND (reference sequence). Trimming cost V 1 base and J 6 bases; bases outside gene matches: 1. The CDR3 is made up of 13 amino acids. Here the CDR3 reads CASSIGTGAEQYF. In DNA form, the CDR3 reads TGTGCCAGTAGTATAGGGACAGGGGCCGAGCAGTACTTC.

This chain connects TRBV6-1 to TRBJ1-2; maybe TRBD1 (5 bases). This CDR3 has 12 amino acids. Germline CDR1 reads MNHNS; CDR2 reads SASEGT. V was trimmed by 7 bases and J by 0 bases, leaving 6 bases between them. The CDR3 DNA is TGTGCCAGCAAGGGGACTAACTATGGCTACACCTTC. Amino acid sequence: CASKGTNYGYTF.

V gene TRBV7-9 combines with J gene TRBJ2-7; 10 bases agree with TRBD2. The ends lost 5 bases at V and 4 bases at J; junction bases unmatched: 5. Germline loops: CDR1 SEHNR, CDR2 FQNEAQ (reference sequence). The CDR3 runs to 14 residues. Here the CDR3 DNA reads TGTGCCAGCAGCCCTAGCGGGAGTGGGTACGAGCAGTACTTC. Translating gives CASSPSGSGYEQYF.